This TCR beta chain was identified during a study of control samples from healthy donors and cancer patients. Per the germline V gene, CDR1 is MNHEY and CDR2 is SVGEGT. The V end lost 2 bases, the J end lost 4 bases, and 6 bases lay between the germline ends. The CDR3 is 12 residues long. Here immunoSEQ multiplex PCR was the method, and the copy in TCRdb shows in-frame clones only, minus some. The table records about 12,000 clones, 90% to 95% of them present only once. The sequenced material came from PBMCs. This TCR was sampled from a man older than 75 with lung cancer. The rearrangement joins TRBV6-2 or TRBV6-3 to TRBJ2-7; the D gene is possibly TRBD2 (5 bases). DNA of the CDR3: TGTGCCAGCAGTTACCGGGGATACGAGCAGTACTTC. Amino acid sequence: CASSYRGYEQYF.